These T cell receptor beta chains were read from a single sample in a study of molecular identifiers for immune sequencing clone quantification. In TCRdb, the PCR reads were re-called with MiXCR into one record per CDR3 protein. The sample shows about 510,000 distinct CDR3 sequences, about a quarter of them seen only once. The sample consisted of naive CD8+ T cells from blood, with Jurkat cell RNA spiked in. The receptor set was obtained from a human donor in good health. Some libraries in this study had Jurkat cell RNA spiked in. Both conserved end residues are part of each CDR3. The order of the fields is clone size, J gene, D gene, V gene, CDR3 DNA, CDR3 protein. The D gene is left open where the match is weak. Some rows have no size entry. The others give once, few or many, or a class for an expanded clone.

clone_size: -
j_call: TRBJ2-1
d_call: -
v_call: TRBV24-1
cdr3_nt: TGTGCCACCAGTGATTTGGTCGATGAGCAGTTCTTC
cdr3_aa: CATSDLVDEQFF

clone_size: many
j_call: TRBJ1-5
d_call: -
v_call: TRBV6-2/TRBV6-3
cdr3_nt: TGTGCCAGCAGTTATGATCGGGTCTTCGGGGGAGGGAATCAGCCCCAGCATTTT
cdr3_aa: CASSYDRVFGGGNQPQHF

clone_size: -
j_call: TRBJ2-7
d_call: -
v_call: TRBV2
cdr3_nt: TGTGCCAGCAGTGAAAGGGCGGCATCCTACGAGCAGTACTTC
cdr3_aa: CASSERAASYEQYF

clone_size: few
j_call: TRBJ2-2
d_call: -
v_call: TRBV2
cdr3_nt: TGTGCCAGCAGTGAAGGTTATGATGGGGAGCTGTTTTTT
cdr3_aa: CASSEGYDGELFF

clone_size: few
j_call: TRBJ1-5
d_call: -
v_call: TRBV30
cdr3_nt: TGTGCCTGGAGTGTACACAATCAGCCCCAGCATTTT
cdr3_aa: CAWSVHNQPQHF

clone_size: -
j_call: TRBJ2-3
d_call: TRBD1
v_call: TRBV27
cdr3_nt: TGTGCCAGCAGTCCCCTCCAGGGGGCTCAAGGAGATACGCAGTATTTT
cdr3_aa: CASSPLQGAQGDTQYF

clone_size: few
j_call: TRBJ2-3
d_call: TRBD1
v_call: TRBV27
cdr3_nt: TGTGCCAGCAGACGACAGGGGGCTGGCACAGATACGCAGTATTTT
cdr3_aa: CASRRQGAGTDTQYF

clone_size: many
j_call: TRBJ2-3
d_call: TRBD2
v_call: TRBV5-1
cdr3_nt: TGCGCCAGCAGCTCCGTACTAGCGGACCTCCAAGATACGCAGTATTTT
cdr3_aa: CASSSVLADLQDTQYF

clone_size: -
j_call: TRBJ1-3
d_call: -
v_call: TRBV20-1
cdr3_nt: TGCAGTGCTAGAGAGAGTCGGGATTTTGGAAACACCATATATTTT
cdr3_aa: CSARESRDFGNTIYF

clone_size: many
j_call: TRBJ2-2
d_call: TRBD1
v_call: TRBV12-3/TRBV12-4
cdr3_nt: TGTGCCAGCAGCCGGACAGGGGACGGCGGGGAGCTGTTTTTT
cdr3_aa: CASSRTGDGGELFF

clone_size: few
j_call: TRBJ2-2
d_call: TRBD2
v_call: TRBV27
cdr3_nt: TGTGCCAGCAGTTCCGATTCGGGACTAGCGGGAGAGACCGGGGAGCTGTTTTTT
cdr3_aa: CASSSDSGLAGETGELFF

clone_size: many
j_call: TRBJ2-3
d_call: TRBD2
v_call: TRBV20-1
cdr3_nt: TGCAGTGCTAGGGGAGCGGGGGGGTCTGATACGCAGTATTTT
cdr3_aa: CSARGAGGSDTQYF

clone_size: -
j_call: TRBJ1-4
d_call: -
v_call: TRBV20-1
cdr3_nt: TGCAGTGCTAGAGTTCCAGAGGAGCCTAATGAAAAACTGTTTTTT
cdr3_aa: CSARVPEEPNEKLFF

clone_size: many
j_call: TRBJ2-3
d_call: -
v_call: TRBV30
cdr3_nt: TGTGCCTGGGGTACAACGGGACTCAGCACAGATACGCAGTATTTT
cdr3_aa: CAWGTTGLSTDTQYF

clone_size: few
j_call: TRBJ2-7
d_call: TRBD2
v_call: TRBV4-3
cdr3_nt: TGCGCCAGCAGCCAAGAGGCTAGCGGGGGGGCGGTCCTCTCCTACGAGCAGTACTTC
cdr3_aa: CASSQEASGGAVLSYEQYF

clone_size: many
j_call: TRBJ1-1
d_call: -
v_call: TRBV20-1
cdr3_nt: TGCAGTGCTAGAGATGGGACGGCTCTCAACACTGAAGCTTTCTTT
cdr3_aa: CSARDGTALNTEAFF

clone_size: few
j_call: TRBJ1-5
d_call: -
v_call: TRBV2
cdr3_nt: TGTGCCAGCAGCACACCCACGGGACGGGAGTATCAGCCCCAGCATTTT
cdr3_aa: CASSTPTGREYQPQHF

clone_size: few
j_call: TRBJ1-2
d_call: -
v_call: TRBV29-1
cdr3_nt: TGCAGCGTCGCGGGACAAAACTATGGCTACACCTTC
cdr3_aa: CSVAGQNYGYTF

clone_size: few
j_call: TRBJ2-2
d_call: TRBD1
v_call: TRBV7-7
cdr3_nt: TGTGCCAGCAGCCACGACAGGGGGCAGGCCGGGGAGCTGTTTTTT
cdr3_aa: CASSHDRGQAGELFF

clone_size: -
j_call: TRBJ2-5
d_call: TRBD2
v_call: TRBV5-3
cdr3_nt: TGTGCCAGCAGCTTGTCGGGGGGTGTAGAGACCCAGTACTTC
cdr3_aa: CASSLSGGVETQYF

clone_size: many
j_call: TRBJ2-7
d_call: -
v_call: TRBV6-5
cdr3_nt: TGTGCCAGCAGGGACGGGCTGGGAAGGCAGTACTTC
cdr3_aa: CASRDGLGRQYF

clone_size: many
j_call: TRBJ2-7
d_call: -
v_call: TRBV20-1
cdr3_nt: TGCAGTGCTAGAGATCCCTACTCGATTAAATACGAGCAGTACTTC
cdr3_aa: CSARDPYSIKYEQYF

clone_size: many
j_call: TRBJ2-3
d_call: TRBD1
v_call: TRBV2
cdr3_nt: TGTGCCAGCTATACTAATCAGGGGGCCGGGGTAGCAGATACGCAGTATTTT
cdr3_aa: CASYTNQGAGVADTQYF

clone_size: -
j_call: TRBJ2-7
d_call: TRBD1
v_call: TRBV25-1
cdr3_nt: TGTGCCAGCAGTGACCCGGACAGGGCAAGCGAGCAGTACTTC
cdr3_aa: CASSDPDRASEQYF

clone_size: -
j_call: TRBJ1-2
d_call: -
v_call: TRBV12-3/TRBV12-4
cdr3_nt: TGTGCCAGCAGTTTACCCGGTGGTGGCCACCATGGCTACACCTTC
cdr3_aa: CASSLPGGGHHGYTF

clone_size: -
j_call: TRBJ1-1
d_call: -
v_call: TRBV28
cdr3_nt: TGTGCCAGCAGTTCCACAGGGTACACTGAAGCTTTCTTT
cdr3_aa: CASSSTGYTEAFF

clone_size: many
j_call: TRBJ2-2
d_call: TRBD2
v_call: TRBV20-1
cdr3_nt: TGCAGTGCTAGTGTGTTGACTAGCGGGAGCACCGGGGAGCTGTTTTTT
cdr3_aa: CSASVLTSGSTGELFF

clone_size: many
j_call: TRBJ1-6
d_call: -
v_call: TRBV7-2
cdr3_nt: TGTGCCAGCAGCTTAGACCATGGCAGTCTAGAGTCACCCCTCCACTTT
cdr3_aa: CASSLDHGSLESPLHF

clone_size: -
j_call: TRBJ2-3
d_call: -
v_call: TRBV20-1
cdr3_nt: TGCAGTGCTAGAAACCCCGTACTACCTGGTACGCAGTATTTT
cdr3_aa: CSARNPVLPGTQYF

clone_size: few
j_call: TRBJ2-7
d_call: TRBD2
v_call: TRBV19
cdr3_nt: TGTGCCAGTAGTCCCGAGGTAGCGGGGCCCGCCTACGAGCAGTACTTC
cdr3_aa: CASSPEVAGPAYEQYF

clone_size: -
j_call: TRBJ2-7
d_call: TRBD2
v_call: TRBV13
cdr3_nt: TGTGCCGGCAGCCCTACTGGACTAGCGGGGGTCGGCGAGCAGTACTTC
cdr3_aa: CAGSPTGLAGVGEQYF

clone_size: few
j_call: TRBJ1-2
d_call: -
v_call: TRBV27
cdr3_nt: TGTGCCAGCAGTTTCAGTGCGGGGGCCTATGGCTACACCTTC
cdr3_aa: CASSFSAGAYGYTF

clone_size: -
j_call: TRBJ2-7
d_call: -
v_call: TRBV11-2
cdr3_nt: TGTGCCAGCAGCTTAGGACAGCCCAACGAGCAGTACTTC
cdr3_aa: CASSLGQPNEQYF

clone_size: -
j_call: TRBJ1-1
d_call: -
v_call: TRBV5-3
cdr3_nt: TGTGCCAGAAGCTTGGGCTGGAACACTGAAGCTTTCTTT
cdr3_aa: CARSLGWNTEAFF

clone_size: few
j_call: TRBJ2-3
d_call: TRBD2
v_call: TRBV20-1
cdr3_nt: TGCAGTGCTATCCCCCGGCTAGCGGACACAGATACGCAGTATTTT
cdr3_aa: CSAIPRLADTDTQYF

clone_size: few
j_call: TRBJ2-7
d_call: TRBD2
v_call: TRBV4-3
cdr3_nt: TGCGCCAGCAGCCAAGGTGGGACTAGCGGGGACGAGCAGTACTTC
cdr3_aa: CASSQGGTSGDEQYF

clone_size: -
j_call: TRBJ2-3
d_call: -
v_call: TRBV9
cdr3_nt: TGTGCCAGCCAAGGAGCTAGCACAGATACGCAGTATTTT
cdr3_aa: CASQGASTDTQYF

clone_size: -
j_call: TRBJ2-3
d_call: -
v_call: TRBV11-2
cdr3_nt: TGTGCCAGCAGCTTAGTTGGCGGGCGCCCCGATACGCAGTATTTT
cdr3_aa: CASSLVGGRPDTQYF

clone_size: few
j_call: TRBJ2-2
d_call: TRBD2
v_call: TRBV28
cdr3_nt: TGTGCCAGCAGTTCCGGGACTAGACTCGGGGAGCTGTTTTTT
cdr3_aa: CASSSGTRLGELFF

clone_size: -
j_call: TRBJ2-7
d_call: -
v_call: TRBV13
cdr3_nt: TGTGCCCGCCGCCCGGTTAACTCCTACGCGCAGTACTTC
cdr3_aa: CARRPVNSYAQYF

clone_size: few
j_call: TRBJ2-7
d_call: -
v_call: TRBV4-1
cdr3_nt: TGCGCCAGCAGCCAAGCTTTTGGGTACGAGCAGTACTTC
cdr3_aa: CASSQAFGYEQYF

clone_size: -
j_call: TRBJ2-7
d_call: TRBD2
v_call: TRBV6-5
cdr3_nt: TGTGCCAGCAGTCCCCTAGCGGGGGGCCCCGGATACGAGCAGTACTTC
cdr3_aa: CASSPLAGGPGYEQYF

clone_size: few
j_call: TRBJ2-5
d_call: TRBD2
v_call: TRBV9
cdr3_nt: TGTGCCAGCAGCGTAGGGACTAGTCCTTTTGAAGAGACCCAGTACTTC
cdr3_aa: CASSVGTSPFEETQYF

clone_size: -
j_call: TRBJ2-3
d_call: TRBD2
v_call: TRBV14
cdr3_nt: TGTGCCAGCCGCCAATTAGCGGGGCTTAGCACAGACACGCAGTATTTT
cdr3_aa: CASRQLAGLSTDTQYF

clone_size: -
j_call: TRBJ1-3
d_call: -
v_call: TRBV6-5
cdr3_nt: TGTGCCAGCAGCCCCGCCGACTCCACGAGCTCTGGAAACACCATATATTTT
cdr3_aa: CASSPADSTSSGNTIYF

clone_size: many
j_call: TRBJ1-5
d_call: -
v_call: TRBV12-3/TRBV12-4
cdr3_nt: TGTGCCAGCAGCCACCTTTATAGCAATCAGCCCCAGCATTTT
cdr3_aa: CASSHLYSNQPQHF

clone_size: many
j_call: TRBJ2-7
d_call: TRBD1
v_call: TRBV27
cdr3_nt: TGTGCCAGCAGTCCCGGGACAGGGCTCGGGGAGCAGTACTTC
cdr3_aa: CASSPGTGLGEQYF

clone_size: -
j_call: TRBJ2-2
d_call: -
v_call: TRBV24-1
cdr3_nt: TGTGCCACCAGAGATCACGGTGCGGACACCGGGGAGCTGTTTTTT
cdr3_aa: CATRDHGADTGELFF

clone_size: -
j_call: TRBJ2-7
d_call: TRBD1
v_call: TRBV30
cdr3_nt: TGTGCCTGGAGTGTACCTTGGCAGGGGGCTTACGAGCAGTACTTC
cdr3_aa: CAWSVPWQGAYEQYF

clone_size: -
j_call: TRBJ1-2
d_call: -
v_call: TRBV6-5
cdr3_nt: TGTGCCAGCAGTTACGATGGGGCTGGCTACACCTTC
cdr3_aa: CASSYDGAGYTF

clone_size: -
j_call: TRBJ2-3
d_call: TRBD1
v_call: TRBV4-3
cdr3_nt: TGCGCCAGCAGCCAACACGGACAGGGAGCGAGCACAGATACGCAGTATTTT
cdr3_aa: CASSQHGQGASTDTQYF

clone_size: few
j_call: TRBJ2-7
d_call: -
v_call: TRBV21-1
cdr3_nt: TGTGCCAGCAGCAAACGGGACAGGGCCCACGAGCAGTACTTC
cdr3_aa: CASSKRDRAHEQYF

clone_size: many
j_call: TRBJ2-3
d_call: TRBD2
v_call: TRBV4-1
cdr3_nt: TGCGCCAGCAGCCCCCCCGGGACTAATATCGAGTATTTT
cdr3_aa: CASSPPGTNIEYF

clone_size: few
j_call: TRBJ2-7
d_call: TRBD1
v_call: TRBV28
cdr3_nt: TGTGCCAGCAGCACGCCGGGACAGGGGTACGAGCAGTACTTC
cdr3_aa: CASSTPGQGYEQYF

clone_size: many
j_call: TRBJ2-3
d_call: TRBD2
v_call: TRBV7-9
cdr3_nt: TGTGCCAGCAGCCCGACTAGCGGGATATCAGATACGCAGTATTTT
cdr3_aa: CASSPTSGISDTQYF

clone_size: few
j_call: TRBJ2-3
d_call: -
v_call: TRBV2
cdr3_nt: TGTGCCAGCATGGGATGGGGCCGGGACCACCTTTCGAGCACAGATACGCAGTATTTT
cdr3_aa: CASMGWGRDHLSSTDTQYF

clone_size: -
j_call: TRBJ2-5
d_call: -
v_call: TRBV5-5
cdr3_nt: TGTGCCAGCAGCCTTTACATTTACCAAGAGACCCAGTACTTC
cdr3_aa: CASSLYIYQETQYF

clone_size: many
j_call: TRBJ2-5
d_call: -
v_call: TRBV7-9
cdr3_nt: TGTGCCAGCGGTTATTTCGGGACATTAGAAGAGACCCAGTACTTC
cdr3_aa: CASGYFGTLEETQYF